This is a list of T cell receptor beta chains from one sample in a study of identifying expanded T cells in peripheral blood. The repertoire was sequenced with immunoSEQ multiplex PCR; TCRdb's copy has only in-frame clones and lacks some. The table records around 56,000 clones, around 86% of them present only once. Sequencing input: blood. All receptors derive from a person aged 18 to 75 in good health. The CDR3 runs from the conserved cysteine through the conserved F or W. D genes are given only for firm matches. Clone size is stated in some rows and not others, as once, few, many or a class when expanded.

v_gene: TRBV19
d_gene: .
abundance: .
j_gene: TRBJ2-1
CDR3aa: CASSDYYNEQFF
CDR3nt: TGTGCCAGTAGCGACTACTACAATGAGCAGTTCTTC

v_gene: TRBV19
d_gene: .
abundance: .
j_gene: TRBJ1-4
CDR3aa: CASSPQGNGNEKLFF
CDR3nt: TGTGCCAGTAGTCCTCAGGGTAATGGTAATGAAAAACTGTTTTTT

v_gene: TRBV7-8
d_gene: .
abundance: once
j_gene: TRBJ1-1
CDR3aa: CASSLSWKAGEGAFF
CDR3nt: TGTGCCAGCAGCTTATCCTGGAAGGCAGGGGAGGGAGCTTTCTTT

v_gene: TRBV4-3
d_gene: .
abundance: .
j_gene: TRBJ1-1
CDR3aa: CASSQGEDSTNTEAFF
CDR3nt: TGCGCCAGCAGCCAGGGGGAAGACAGTACTAACACTGAAGCTTTCTTT

v_gene: TRBV7-2
d_gene: TRBD2
abundance: few
j_gene: TRBJ2-2
CDR3aa: CASSLGGGLPGELFF
CDR3nt: TGTGCCAGCAGCTTGGGCGGGGGTTTACCCGGGGAGCTGTTTTTT

v_gene: TRBV6-1
d_gene: TRBD2
abundance: .
j_gene: TRBJ2-3
CDR3aa: CASSKLAGLPDTQYF
CDR3nt: TGTGCCAGCAGTAAACTAGCGGGGCTTCCGGATACGCAGTATTTT

v_gene: TRBV4-1
d_gene: .
abundance: .
j_gene: TRBJ2-7
CDR3aa: CASSQVEGLEGEQYF
CDR3nt: TGCGCCAGCAGCCAAGTTGAGGGGCTCGAGGGAGAGCAGTACTTC

v_gene: TRBV6-5
d_gene: .
abundance: .
j_gene: TRBJ2-7
CDR3aa: CASRLRQGTAYEQYF
CDR3nt: TGTGCCAGCAGGCTAAGGCAGGGGACCGCCTACGAGCAGTACTTC

v_gene: TRBV11-2
d_gene: .
abundance: .
j_gene: TRBJ2-2
CDR3aa: CASSKGGQKNGELFF
CDR3nt: TGTGCCAGCAGCAAGGGTGGACAGAAAAACGGGGAGCTGTTTTTT

v_gene: TRBV27
d_gene: .
abundance: once
j_gene: TRBJ1-1
CDR3aa: CASSSLVGEAFF
CDR3nt: TGTGCCAGCAGTTCTCTGGTTGGGGAAGCTTTCTTT

v_gene: TRBV7-9
d_gene: .
abundance: .
j_gene: TRBJ1-3
CDR3aa: CASRLASGNTIYF
CDR3nt: TGTGCCAGCAGACTTGCCTCTGGAAACACCATATATTTT

v_gene: TRBV5-1
d_gene: .
abundance: .
j_gene: TRBJ1-5
CDR3aa: CASSLAGYSNQPQHF
CDR3nt: TGCGCCAGCAGCTTGGCAGGGTATAGCAATCAGCCCCAGCATTTT

v_gene: TRBV2
d_gene: .
abundance: .
j_gene: TRBJ2-7
CDR3aa: CASSVDTTYEQYF
CDR3nt: TGTGCCAGCAGTGTTGACACCACCTACGAGCAGTACTTC

v_gene: TRBV5-1
d_gene: .
abundance: .
j_gene: TRBJ1-2
CDR3aa: CASSSQTNYGYTF
CDR3nt: TGCGCCAGCAGCTCTCAGACTAACTATGGCTACACCTTC

v_gene: TRBV27
d_gene: TRBD2
abundance: .
j_gene: TRBJ2-3
CDR3aa: CASSLSGGRAVADTQYF
CDR3nt: TGTGCCAGCAGTTTATCAGGCGGGAGGGCGGTTGCAGATACGCAGTATTTT

v_gene: TRBV9
d_gene: .
abundance: .
j_gene: TRBJ1-2
CDR3aa: CASRGASTNYGYTF
CDR3nt: TGTGCCAGCCGCGGGGCGTCTACTAACTATGGCTACACCTTC

v_gene: TRBV10-1
d_gene: .
abundance: .
j_gene: TRBJ1-5
CDR3aa: CASSDSLNQPQHF
CDR3nt: TGCGCCAGCAGTGACAGCTTAAATCAGCCCCAGCATTTT

v_gene: TRBV9
d_gene: TRBD2
abundance: .
j_gene: TRBJ2-2
CDR3aa: CASSSRTSGSNTGELFF
CDR3nt: TGTGCCAGCAGCTCCCGGACTAGCGGGTCGAACACCGGGGAGCTGTTTTTT

v_gene: TRBV29-1
d_gene: .
abundance: .
j_gene: TRBJ2-7
CDR3aa: CSVLWQGTNHYYEQYF
CDR3nt: TGCAGCGTTCTTTGGCAGGGGACAAACCATTACTACGAGCAGTACTTC

v_gene: TRBV9
d_gene: TRBD1
abundance: .
j_gene: TRBJ1-1
CDR3aa: CASSSRQGDTEAFF
CDR3nt: TGTGCCAGCAGCTCTCGACAGGGAGACACTGAAGCTTTCTTT

v_gene: TRBV4-1
d_gene: .
abundance: .
j_gene: TRBJ1-2
CDR3aa: CASSQDGTPRYGYTF
CDR3nt: TGCGCCAGCAGCCAAGATGGGACACCAAGATATGGCTACACCTTC

v_gene: TRBV7-9
d_gene: TRBD1
abundance: many
j_gene: TRBJ1-4
CDR3aa: CASSANDRGPQLFF
CDR3nt: TGTGCCAGCAGCGCTAATGACAGGGGCCCGCAACTGTTTTTT

v_gene: TRBV5-5
d_gene: TRBD2
abundance: .
j_gene: TRBJ2-1
CDR3aa: CASSSDVAGINNEQFF
CDR3nt: TGTGCCAGCAGCTCGGATGTAGCGGGGATTAACAATGAGCAGTTCTTC

v_gene: TRBV6-1
d_gene: .
abundance: .
j_gene: TRBJ1-2
CDR3aa: CASSPRGDSGYTF
CDR3nt: TGTGCCAGCAGTCCAAGGGGGGACTCGGGCTACACCTTC

v_gene: TRBV28
d_gene: TRBD1
abundance: .
j_gene: TRBJ1-3
CDR3aa: CASRGTGQGNTIYF
CDR3nt: TGTGCCAGCAGGGGGACAGGGCAAGGAAACACCATATATTTT

v_gene: TRBV5-1
d_gene: .
abundance: .
j_gene: TRBJ1-2
CDR3aa: CASSSPPNYGYTF
CDR3nt: TGCGCCAGCAGCTCCCCCCCTAACTATGGCTACACCTTC

v_gene: TRBV10-2
d_gene: .
abundance: few
j_gene: TRBJ1-6
CDR3aa: CASSVRGGNSPLHF
CDR3nt: TGCGCCAGCAGTGTTCGGGGTGGCAACTCACCCCTCCACTTT

v_gene: TRBV5-1
d_gene: .
abundance: .
j_gene: TRBJ2-2
CDR3aa: CASSITVTGELFF
CDR3nt: TGCGCCAGCAGCATAACAGTAACCGGGGAGCTGTTTTTT

v_gene: TRBV12-5
d_gene: .
abundance: few
j_gene: TRBJ2-1
CDR3aa: CASGFSTTYNEQFF
CDR3nt: TGTGCTAGTGGTTTTTCCACAACCTACAATGAGCAGTTCTTC

v_gene: TRBV9
d_gene: TRBD2
abundance: .
j_gene: TRBJ2-3
CDR3aa: CASCTGTSNTDTQYF
CDR3nt: TGTGCCAGCTGCACCGGGACTAGCAACACAGATACGCAGTATTTT

v_gene: TRBV4-1
d_gene: .
abundance: .
j_gene: TRBJ1-1
CDR3aa: CASSQDLQRTEAFF
CDR3nt: TGCGCCAGCAGCCAAGACCTACAGAGGACTGAAGCTTTCTTT

v_gene: TRBV6-4
d_gene: .
abundance: .
j_gene: TRBJ1-1
CDR3aa: CASSGFLGSEAFF
CDR3nt: TGTGCCAGCAGTGGGTTTCTGGGCAGCGAAGCTTTCTTT

v_gene: TRBV11-3
d_gene: TRBD2
abundance: .
j_gene: TRBJ2-3
CDR3aa: CASSLAGGPGTDTQYF
CDR3nt: TGTGCCAGCAGCTTAGCGGGAGGGCCTGGCACAGATACGCAGTATTTT

v_gene: TRBV2
d_gene: .
abundance: .
j_gene: TRBJ1-1
CDR3aa: CASSEGGRGAFF
CDR3nt: TGTGCCAGCAGTGAGGGGGGGCGTGGGGCTTTCTTT

v_gene: TRBV9
d_gene: .
abundance: .
j_gene: TRBJ1-5
CDR3aa: CASSPSGGNNQPQHF
CDR3nt: TGTGCCAGCAGCCCCAGTGGTGGGAACAATCAGCCCCAGCATTTT

v_gene: TRBV6-1
d_gene: .
abundance: .
j_gene: TRBJ2-2
CDR3aa: CASSVQVWAGELFF
CDR3nt: TGTGCCAGCAGTGTACAGGTTTGGGCCGGGGAGCTGTTTTTT

v_gene: TRBV5-5
d_gene: TRBD1
abundance: once
j_gene: TRBJ1-5
CDR3aa: CASSPGQGGNQPQHF
CDR3nt: TGTGCCAGCAGCCCGGGACAGGGTGGCAATCAGCCCCAGCATTTT

v_gene: TRBV6-1
d_gene: .
abundance: .
j_gene: TRBJ1-5
CDR3aa: CASSEAGRLGPQHF
CDR3nt: TGTGCCAGCAGTGAAGCGGGCCGGCTGGGGCCCCAGCATTTT

v_gene: TRBV5-1
d_gene: .
abundance: .
j_gene: TRBJ1-1
CDR3aa: CASSLLSGSTEAFF
CDR3nt: TGCGCCAGCAGCCTCCTATCCGGGAGCACTGAAGCTTTCTTT

v_gene: TRBV27
d_gene: TRBD2
abundance: few
j_gene: TRBJ2-1
CDR3aa: CASSLSGRASDEQFF
CDR3nt: TGTGCCAGCAGTTTATCCGGGAGGGCCTCCGATGAGCAGTTCTTC

v_gene: TRBV27
d_gene: TRBD1
abundance: once
j_gene: TRBJ1-1
CDR3aa: CASSLSHGTENTEAFF
CDR3nt: TGTGCCAGCAGTTTATCACATGGGACAGAGAACACTGAAGCTTTCTTT

v_gene: TRBV6-1
d_gene: .
abundance: .
j_gene: TRBJ1-5
CDR3aa: CASSPYGQNQPQHF
CDR3nt: TGTGCCAGCAGTCCATACGGACAGAATCAGCCCCAGCATTTT

v_gene: TRBV7-9
d_gene: .
abundance: .
j_gene: TRBJ2-2
CDR3aa: CAVEAGTGELFF
CDR3nt: TGTGCCGTAGAAGCGGGCACCGGGGAGCTGTTTTTT

v_gene: TRBV29-1
d_gene: .
abundance: .
j_gene: TRBJ1-3
CDR3aa: CSVDSGNTIYF
CDR3nt: TGCAGCGTTGACAGTGGAAACACCATATATTTT

v_gene: TRBV5-8
d_gene: .
abundance: once
j_gene: TRBJ2-2
CDR3aa: CASSPRTERELFF
CDR3nt: TGTGCCAGCAGCCCTAGGACGGAAAGGGAGCTGTTTTTT

v_gene: TRBV6-1
d_gene: .
abundance: .
j_gene: TRBJ1-6
CDR3aa: CASLLTLSSSPLHF
CDR3nt: TGTGCCAGCTTACTGACCCTCTCTAGTTCACCCCTCCACTTT

v_gene: TRBV5-4
d_gene: .
abundance: .
j_gene: TRBJ2-3
CDR3aa: CASSVGPTDTQYF
CDR3nt: TGTGCCAGCAGCGTCGGACCCACGGATACGCAGTATTTT

v_gene: TRBV4-3
d_gene: .
abundance: .
j_gene: TRBJ2-7
CDR3aa: CASSPWTSSSEQYF
CDR3nt: TGCGCCAGCAGCCCTTGGACTTCTAGCTCGGAGCAGTACTTC

v_gene: TRBV2
d_gene: .
abundance: .
j_gene: TRBJ1-5
CDR3aa: CASSERQNYQPQHF
CDR3nt: TGTGCCAGCAGTGAACGGCAGAACTATCAGCCCCAGCATTTT

v_gene: TRBV2
d_gene: .
abundance: .
j_gene: TRBJ2-4
CDR3aa: CASSGDRGGGKNIQYF
CDR3nt: TGTGCCAGCAGTGGAGACAGGGGAGGGGGCAAAAACATTCAGTACTTC

v_gene: TRBV5-1
d_gene: .
abundance: .
j_gene: TRBJ1-2
CDR3aa: CASSLRGGVDGYTF
CDR3nt: TGCGCCAGCAGCTTGCGCGGAGGGGTAGATGGCTACACCTTC

v_gene: TRBV30
d_gene: .
abundance: .
j_gene: TRBJ1-6
CDR3aa: CAWRRDRNNSPLHF
CDR3nt: TGTGCCTGGAGGCGCGACAGAAATAATTCACCCCTCCACTTT

v_gene: TRBV6-5
d_gene: .
abundance: .
j_gene: TRBJ2-2
CDR3aa: CASSYSKRNTGELFF
CDR3nt: TGTGCCAGCAGTTACTCGAAACGAAACACCGGGGAGCTGTTTTTT

v_gene: TRBV19
d_gene: .
abundance: once
j_gene: TRBJ1-1
CDR3aa: CASVAPPKNTEAFF
CDR3nt: TGTGCCAGTGTGGCCCCTCCGAAGAACACTGAAGCTTTCTTT

v_gene: TRBV10-1
d_gene: .
abundance: .
j_gene: TRBJ2-2
CDR3aa: CASSLGSSGTGELFF
CDR3nt: TGCGCCAGCAGTCTGGGATCCTCCGGCACCGGGGAGCTGTTTTTT

v_gene: TRBV7-6
d_gene: .
abundance: .
j_gene: TRBJ1-4
CDR3aa: CASSSPREKLFF
CDR3nt: TGTGCCAGCAGCTCCCCCCGGGAAAAACTGTTTTTT

v_gene: TRBV6-1
d_gene: .
abundance: .
j_gene: TRBJ1-2
CDR3aa: CASSEDHGGGLGYTF
CDR3nt: TGTGCCAGCAGTGAAGATCACGGGGGAGGGCTTGGCTACACCTTC

v_gene: TRBV9
d_gene: .
abundance: .
j_gene: TRBJ2-5
CDR3aa: CASSVSGLSETQYF
CDR3nt: TGTGCCAGCAGCGTCTCAGGGTTATCAGAGACCCAGTACTTC